This entry concerns a single TCR beta chain. The sample originates from a study of blood T cell repertoires in COVID-19. The data were produced by immunoSEQ multiplex PCR, yet TCRdb's version contains in-frame clones alone and is incomplete. This sample has under 250,000 clones, with 87% found just once. The germline V gene encodes CDR1 MNHEY and CDR2 SVGEGT. V gave up 5 bases and J gave up 5 bases; unmatched junction bases: 12. The CDR3 contains 16 residues. The origin of this receptor is a man younger than 30 with active or convalescent COVID-19. The chain carries TRBV6-2 or TRBV6-3 and TRBJ2-1; 7 bases line up with TRBD2. Material: peripheral blood. CDR3 nucleotides: TGTGCCAGCAGTCTATTTAGCGGGTCCATCGACAATGAGCAGTTCTTC. Encoded protein: CASSLFSGSIDNEQFF.